This TCR beta chain emerged from a study of T-cell reconstitution after alpha-beta-depleted transplantation in children. The study's findings and limits: A year post-transplant, T-cell counts and diversity derived mostly from newly produced T cells. Several hundred graft clones that had expanded were reportedly the source of alpha-beta T cells about two months after transplant.

TCRbeta library preparation incorporated unique molecular identifiers. TCRdb processed the PCR reads anew with MiXCR; each CDR3 protein has one entry. The sample lists about a million distinct CDR3 sequences, roughly 31% seen once, with more than 25% in the top ten. Points on this clonotype: Its antigen is undetermined.

From germline, CDR1 is SGHAT and CDR2 FQNNGV. Trimming took 5 bases from V and 7 from J; bases not matched to a gene: 12. The CDR3 length is 18 residues. This clonotype originated in a boy in the first two years of life who had a stem cell transplant for SCID, so the T cells may come from the graft donor. The input for sequencing was PBMCs, mostly from graft donor cells, taken 360 days after TCRalphabeta/CD19-depleted stem cell transplant. The chain carries TRBV11-2 and TRBJ2-2, with 14 bases lining up with TRBD2. CDR3 nucleotides: TGTGCCAGCAGCCCTCAGATGCCAGGACTAGCGGGGGGCGGGGAGCTGTTTTTT. Translation gives CASSPQMPGLAGGGELFF.